The 3 T cell receptor beta chains given below trace back to one sample, sequenced in a study of CD8 T cells in ankylosing spondylitis. MiXCR, applied by TCRdb to the 5' RACE reads, yields one record per CDR3 protein. The sample holds about 130,000 distinct CDR3 sequences; 12% to 15% are singletons and the top ten take 2.5% to 3%. The sample consisted of blood, either unsorted or a sorted T cell fraction (not recorded which). These receptor sequences come from a female donor with ankylosing spondylitis or in good health (not recorded which).

Only a few counts were recorded for this clonotype. V gene TRBV12-3 or TRBV12-4 combines with J gene TRBJ2-7; unclear D gene. The CDR3 sequence is 14 residues long. The ends were cut back, 3 bases at V and 7 bases at J, with 16 bases in the middle. CDR3 sequence: CASSLTRPSLEQYF. The CDR3 nucleotides are TGTGCCAGCAGTTTGACCCGACCCAGTTTGGAGCAGTACTTC.

This clonotype has at least ten counts. The CDR3 spells CSVARVADTQYF. CDR3 nucleotides: TGCAGCGTTGCCAGGGTTGCAGATACGCAGTATTTT. The chain has TRBV29-1 and TRBJ2-3; D may be TRBD1 (5 bases). Germline lookup yields CDR1 SQVTM and CDR2 ANQGSEA. V gave up 4 bases and J gave up 4 bases, with 9 bases separating them. There are 12 residues in the CDR3.

V gene TRBV7-2 combines with J gene TRBJ2-1, with TRBD2 matching 7 bases. This CDR3 is built from 15 residues. The germline gives CDR1 SGHTA, CDR2 FQGNSA. J lost 7 bases, V lost 2 bases, and 8 bases had no gene match. The CDR3 DNA reads TGTGCCAGCAGCTTAAGGGGCGGGAGAAATAATGAGCAGTTCTTC. Translation gives CASSLRGGRNNEQFF.